The T cell receptor beta chain under discussion was sequenced for a study of tumor and adjacent non-tumor tissue in lung cancer. The CDR3 is 14 residues long, counting both termini. Germline values: CDR1 DFQATT, CDR2 SNEGSKA (reference sequence). Points on this clonotype: Its matching antigen is unknown. Because it lacks the conserved phenylalanine or tryptophan at the end, this CDR3 is likely a read error. No DNA is shown, since the ends of the CDR3 on it are uncertain; the CDR3 is the one TCRdb lists.

Study-wide findings and caveats: Patients with more diverse tumor TCRs had worse survival. In normal lung, the top 100 clones were significantly more dominant than in tumor. Compared with tumor, normal lung showed significantly lower TCR diversity.

Three rounds of nested PCR, following a modified ARM-PCR protocol, produced the TCRbeta library. TCRdb passed the multiplex PCR reads through MiXCR, listing each CDR3 protein once. The data hold 220,000 or so distinct CDR3 sequences, with approximately 74% observed a single time. This sample's RNA came from whole unsorted tissue. Donors were chemotherapy-naive, newly diagnosed lung cancer surgical patients in China, August–November 2014. The receptor was isolated from a man aged 55 to 70 with non-small cell lung cancer. The sequencing input was lung tumor tissue. The chain links TRBV20-1 to TRBJ2-7; TRBD1 is the table's D call and was not checked against the DNA. The CDR3 protein is CSAPPCGSSYEQYI.